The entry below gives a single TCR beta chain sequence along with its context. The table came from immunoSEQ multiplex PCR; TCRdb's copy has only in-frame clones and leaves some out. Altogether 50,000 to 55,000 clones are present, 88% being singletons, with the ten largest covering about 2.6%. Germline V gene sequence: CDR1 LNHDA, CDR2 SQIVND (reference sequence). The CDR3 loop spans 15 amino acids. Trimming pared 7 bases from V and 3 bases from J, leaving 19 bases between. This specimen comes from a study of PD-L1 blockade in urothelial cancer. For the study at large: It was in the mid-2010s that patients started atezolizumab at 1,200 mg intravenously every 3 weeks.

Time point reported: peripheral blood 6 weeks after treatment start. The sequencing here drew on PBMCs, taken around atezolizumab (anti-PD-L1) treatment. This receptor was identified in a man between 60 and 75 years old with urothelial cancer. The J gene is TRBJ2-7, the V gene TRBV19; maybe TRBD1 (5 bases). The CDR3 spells CASTERGQGHYEQYF. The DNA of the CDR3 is TGTGCCAGTACCGAAAGGGGCCAGGGTCACTACGAGCAGTACTTC. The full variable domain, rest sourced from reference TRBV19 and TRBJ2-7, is DGGITQSPKYLFRKEGQNVTLSCEQNLNHDAMYWYRQDPGQGLRLIYYSQIVNDFQKGDIAEGYSVSREKKESFPLTVTSAQKNPTAFYLCASTERGQGHYEQYFGPGTRLTVT.